This TCR beta chain appears in the sequencing data of a study of CD8 T cells in ankylosing spondylitis (dated by TCRdb to about 2017). Looking at the study overall: The study profiled T cell receptor beta repertoires in healthy donors and ankylosing spondylitis patients to find disease-linked TCR variants. The whole study cohort included 108 healthy donors and 20 to 30 ankylosing spondylitis patients. Peripheral blood samples were taken, and synovial fluid was additionally collected from ankylosing spondylitis patients. Study-wide findings and limitations: A CD8+ phenotype was shown by the disease-linked clones, which were found at relatively low frequencies in peripheral blood. The disease-linked clones were reported to be significantly enriched in matched synovial fluid samples from ankylosing spondylitis patients. Some TCR beta motif variants had previously been reported in synovial fluid and blood of reactive arthritis patients, which suggested common disease-initiation mechanisms. A TCR beta motif made up of several highly homologous amino acid variants appeared to be characteristic of blood from ankylosing spondylitis patients.

Remarks on this clonotype: The specificity of this receptor is unknown. The input lacks base qualities; no much larger clone sits a single base away.

The sample was run on an Illumina HiSeq 2500. TCR beta libraries were prepared by quantitative 5'-RACE with molecular barcodes. As for the authors' bioinformatics: A new computational method, built on a probabilistic model of VDJ rearrangement, was used to identify disease-linked TCR variants. The public reads were reprocessed in TCRdb via fastp at Q25 and MiXCR, keeping in-frame beta chains. Entries are consolidated by CDR3 protein sequence, retaining the most common genes and DNA. TCRdb assigned the V and J calls; the authors' analysis was not used. The sample yields just under 550,000 distinct CDR3 sequences; approximately 11% were counted once. The ten most abundant clones make up under 7.5% of the sample. Trimmed from V: 4 bases; trimmed from J: 2 bases; junction bases lacking a gene match: 2. For CDR1 and CDR2, the germline V gene lists SQVTM and ANQGSEA. The CDR3 runs 14 amino acids, cysteine and phenylalanine included. Only the CDR3 portion is preserved as DNA: 42 bases, with reading frame beginning at the first base.

Recombination joined TRBV29-1 with TRBJ1-2, with 12 bases aligning to TRBD1. Sequencing input: blood, either unsorted or a sorted T cell fraction (not recorded which). The source is a male donor with ankylosing spondylitis. Read as DNA, the sequence is TGCAGCGTTGGGGACAGGGGGCGGAACTATGGCTACACCTTC. Protein translation: CSVGDRGRNYGYTF.